The text below deals with one TCR beta chain. The data derive from a study of blood T cell repertoires in COVID-19. Across the study: Collection of acute and convalescent COVID-19 samples took place in the United States, Italy and Spain. Nucleic acid was either cDNA or gDNA, and it came from T cells, B-cell-depleted T cells, or PBMCs.

Original processing notes: Nucleated cell counts were estimated from reference gene primer amplification. TCRdb's copy holds only in-frame clones and misses some; the assay was immunoSEQ multiplex PCR. The V and J calls and the clone size are those of that table, but D and trimming were determined from the DNA. Found here are about 130,000 clones, roughly four fifths of them singletons; the top ten hold roughly a tenth. The ends were cut back, 0 bases at V and 3 bases at J, with 9 bases in the middle. Germline V CDR1 and CDR2: SGHRS, YFSETQ. This CDR3 is 14 amino acids long. The V gene is TRBV5-1, the J gene TRBJ1-1; D is undetermined. The receptor was derived from a human donor in a cohort sampled during active COVID-19. The specimen sequenced was peripheral blood. CDR3 DNA: TGCGCCAGCAGCTTGGGGTCGGGGTACACTGAAGCTTTCTTT. Its translation is CASSLGSGYTEAFF.